This T cell receptor beta chain is drawn from a study of control samples from healthy donors and cancer patients. Profiled with immunoSEQ multiplex PCR; TCRdb holds only in-frame clones, not every one. Among about 50,000 clones listed, around 94% were seen once. Sequencing was carried out using blood. This receptor was obtained from a man younger than 40 in good health.

For the CDR3, the DNA is TGTGCCAGCAGTGCGGGACTAGCGACCCTGAACGGGGATACGCAGTATTTT. Translation: CASSAGLATLNGDTQYF. The chain employs TRBV2 and TRBJ2-3, with 10 bases aligning to TRBD2. V shed 4 bases, J shed 6 bases, and the junction held 13 bases outside the gene matches. Germline values: CDR1 SNHLY, CDR2 FYNNEI. CDR3 length: 17 amino acids.